What follows are 5 T cell receptor beta chains derived from one specimen sequenced in a study of human T cells and chemical hapten exposure. TCRdb ran MiXCR on the RACE reads and lists one entry per CDR3 protein. The sample yields 90,000 to 140,000 distinct CDR3 sequences, under 35% seen once. Time point of the sample: patch test 3, about 24 weeks after DPC sensitization. The treatment is: therapeutic diphenylcyclopropenone sensitization with weekly scalp DPC. The sample was whole blood, taken in connection with sensitization to the hapten diphenylcyclopropenone (DPC). The receptor source for this set is a man in his forties or fifties with alopecia areata. Some clones in this sample may be carry-over from other donors' samples.

This chain joins TRBV25-1 and TRBJ2-7; D is unresolved. V lost 6 bases and J lost 4, with 10 bases in between. The CDR3 sequence is 12 residues long. Germline V lookup: CDR1 MGHDK, CDR2 SYGVNS. This chain's CDR3 is CASSLDLYEQYF. In DNA form, the CDR3 reads TGTGCCAGCAGCCTAGACCTGTACGAGCAGTACTTC.

The rearrangement joins TRBV11-3 to TRBJ2-3, with 9 bases matching TRBD1. This CDR3 is 14 amino acids long. Losses at the gene ends were 5 bases for V and 6 bases for J; bases not matched to a gene: 6. Germline CDR1 reads SGHNT; CDR2 reads YENEEA. As DNA, the CDR3 is TGTGCCAGCAGCCCGGGACAGGGAAGGGATACGCAGTATTTT. Translation gives CASSPGQGRDTQYF.

This chain links TRBV20-1 with TRBJ2-3; 11 bases fit TRBD2. CDR3 length: 18 amino acids. Germline CDR1 DFQATT, CDR2 SNEGSKA (reference sequence). V lost 7 bases and J lost 1; bases outside the gene matches: 16. CDR3 nucleotide sequence: TGCAGTGTCAAGGGTGGGCTAGCGGGAGGATGGGGCACAGATACGCAGTATTTT. This translates into CSVKGGLAGGWGTDTQYF.

The chain is built from TRBV20-1 and TRBJ1-3, with TRBD1 matching 8 bases. Germline CDR1 reads DFQATT; CDR2 reads SNEGSKA (reference sequence). The CDR3 runs to 15 residues. After removal of 1 base from V and 4 bases from J, the junction contained 6 bases not matched to a gene. The CDR3 region has the DNA TGCAGTGCTAGAGCCGGGACAGGCCCCGGAAACACCATATATTTT. Translation: CSARAGTGPGNTIYF.

The chain has TRBV6-1 and TRBJ2-5; TRBD1 agrees at 9 bases. With V trimmed by 6 bases and J by 5 bases, 10 bases remained unmatched. The V gene's germline CDR1 is MNHNS and CDR2 SASEGT. The CDR3 is made up of 15 amino acids. The CDR3 spells CASSYRGRYSETQYF. CDR3 coding DNA: TGTGCCAGCAGCTACAGGGGGCGATATTCGGAGACCCAGTACTTC.